The rows below give T cell receptor beta chains drawn from one sample of a study of CD8 T cells in Susac syndrome. TCRdb reprocessed the immunoSEQ multiplex PCR reads via MiXCR and lists one record per CDR3 protein. The data hold under 200,000 distinct CDR3 sequences, with approximately 95% observed a single time. The specimen was CD4+ T cells from PBMCs. The receptors derive from a human donor in good health. The CDR3 runs from the conserved cysteine through the conserved F or W. D genes are given only for firm matches. Where a row states a size, it is once, few, many or the class of an expanded clone; other rows omit it.

j_gene: TRBJ2-5; v_gene: TRBV29-1; d_gene: .; abundance: .; CDR3aa: CSVRPKPRETQYF; CDR3nt: TGCAGCGTTAGACCGAAACCCCGCGAGACCCAGTACTTC
j_gene: TRBJ1-1; v_gene: TRBV6-1; d_gene: .; abundance: .; CDR3aa: CASSVRQLNTDAFF; CDR3nt: TGTGCCAGCAGTGTACGACAGCTTAACACTGACGCTTTCTTT
j_gene: TRBJ2-3; v_gene: TRBV4-1; d_gene: TRBD2; abundance: .; CDR3aa: CASSQVERGTDTQYF; CDR3nt: TGCGCCAGCAGCCAAGTAGAGCGGGGGACAGATACGCAGTATTTT
j_gene: TRBJ1-4; v_gene: TRBV7-9; d_gene: .; abundance: .; CDR3aa: CASSLVGAVNEKLFF; CDR3nt: TGTGCCAGCAGCTTAGTTGGGGCGGTTAATGAAAAACTGTTTTTT
j_gene: TRBJ1-2; v_gene: TRBV30; d_gene: .; abundance: .; CDR3aa: CAWSSGLDGYTF; CDR3nt: TGTGCCTGGAGTTCAGGGCTGGACGGCTACACCTTC
j_gene: TRBJ2-5; v_gene: TRBV7-9; d_gene: TRBD1; abundance: .; CDR3aa: CASSPWDRGRETQYF; CDR3nt: TGTGCCAGCAGCCCATGGGACAGGGGGAGAGAGACCCAGTACTTC
j_gene: TRBJ2-1; v_gene: TRBV2; d_gene: TRBD2; abundance: .; CDR3aa: CASRLLAGGLGEQFF; CDR3nt: TGTGCCAGCAGGTTGCTAGCGGGGGGCCTTGGTGAGCAGTTCTTC
j_gene: TRBJ2-6; v_gene: TRBV28; d_gene: .; abundance: .; CDR3aa: CASRTVFSGANVLTF; CDR3nt: TGTGCCAGCAGGACGGTCTTCTCTGGGGCCAACGTCCTGACTTTC
j_gene: TRBJ2-2; v_gene: TRBV7-2; d_gene: TRBD1; abundance: .; CDR3aa: CASSRTGTGANTGELFF; CDR3nt: TGTGCCAGCAGCCGCACCGGGACAGGGGCGAACACCGGGGAGCTGTTTTTT
j_gene: TRBJ2-1; v_gene: TRBV28; d_gene: .; abundance: once; CDR3aa: CASSLGDRVEQFF; CDR3nt: TGTGCCAGCAGTTTAGGGGACCGCGTGGAGCAGTTCTTC
j_gene: TRBJ1-5; v_gene: TRBV10-3; d_gene: .; abundance: .; CDR3aa: CAISDGRQGDQPQHF; CDR3nt: TGTGCCATCAGTGATGGAAGGCAGGGCGATCAGCCCCAGCATTTT
j_gene: TRBJ2-3; v_gene: TRBV7-2; d_gene: .; abundance: .; CDR3aa: CASSSASGFGLTDTQYF; CDR3nt: TGTGCCAGCAGCTCAGCATCGGGGTTTGGGTTGACAGATACGCAGTATTTT
j_gene: TRBJ1-2; v_gene: TRBV12-3/TRBV12-4; d_gene: .; abundance: .; CDR3aa: CASRGRDGYTF; CDR3nt: TGTGCCAGCAGGGGCCGGGATGGCTACACCTTC
j_gene: TRBJ1-2; v_gene: TRBV20-1; d_gene: .; abundance: .; CDR3aa: CSWTRANYGYTF; CDR3nt: TGCAGCTGGACACGAGCTAACTATGGCTACACCTTC
j_gene: TRBJ2-1; v_gene: TRBV29-1; d_gene: .; abundance: .; CDR3aa: CGVTGGEGTRGRNEQFF; CDR3nt: TGCGGCGTGACAGGGGGAGAAGGGACTAGAGGTCGCAATGAGCAGTTCTTC
j_gene: TRBJ2-4; v_gene: TRBV3-1; d_gene: .; abundance: .; CDR3aa: CASSSNIQYF; CDR3nt: TGTGCCAGCAGTTCTAACATTCAGTACTTC
j_gene: TRBJ2-1; v_gene: TRBV24-1; d_gene: TRBD1; abundance: .; CDR3aa: CATSSDAHRGPKPSYNEQFF; CDR3nt: TGTGCCACCAGTTCCGATGCACACAGGGGACCTAAACCCTCCTACAATGAGCAGTTCTTC
j_gene: TRBJ1-1; v_gene: TRBV3-1; d_gene: .; abundance: once; CDR3aa: CASSPFLRTEAFF; CDR3nt: TGTGCCAGCAGCCCTTTCTTACGCACTGAAGCTTTCTTT
j_gene: TRBJ2-2; v_gene: TRBV7-3; d_gene: TRBD1; abundance: .; CDR3aa: CASSRDSYTGELFF; CDR3nt: TGTGCCAGCAGCCGGGACAGTTATACCGGGGAGCTGTTTTTT
j_gene: TRBJ1-5; v_gene: TRBV7-2; d_gene: .; abundance: .; CDR3aa: CASSLSTGHNQPQHF; CDR3nt: TGTGCCAGCAGCTTATCTACAGGGCACAATCAGCCCCAGCATTTT
j_gene: TRBJ1-1; v_gene: TRBV7-9; d_gene: .; abundance: .; CDR3aa: CASRVSSNTEAFF; CDR3nt: TGTGCCAGCAGGGTCTCTTCGAACACTGAAGCTTTCTTT
j_gene: TRBJ2-7; v_gene: TRBV6-1; d_gene: .; abundance: .; CDR3aa: CASSIGREQYF; CDR3nt: TGTGCCAGCAGTATCGGCAGGGAGCAGTACTTC
j_gene: TRBJ2-2; v_gene: TRBV5-1; d_gene: .; abundance: .; CDR3aa: CASSFQVNTGELFF; CDR3nt: TGCGCCAGCAGCTTCCAGGTGAACACCGGGGAGCTGTTTTTT
j_gene: TRBJ2-3; v_gene: TRBV18; d_gene: TRBD1; abundance: .; CDR3aa: CASSPTGVRDTQYF; CDR3nt: TGTGCCAGCTCCCCCACAGGGGTTAGAGATACGCAGTATTTT
j_gene: TRBJ1-1; v_gene: TRBV19; d_gene: .; abundance: once; CDR3aa: CASSPRTPLVF; CDR3nt: TGTGCCAGTAGTCCGCGGACACCCTTGGTCTTT
j_gene: TRBJ1-5; v_gene: TRBV7-2; d_gene: TRBD1; abundance: .; CDR3aa: CASSSGQGRQPQHF; CDR3nt: TGTGCCAGCAGCTCCGGACAGGGCCGGCAGCCCCAGCATTTT
j_gene: TRBJ2-5; v_gene: TRBV7-2; d_gene: .; abundance: .; CDR3aa: CASSLAQRSQETQYF; CDR3nt: TGTGCCAGCAGCTTAGCGCAGAGGAGCCAAGAGACCCAGTACTTC
j_gene: TRBJ1-1; v_gene: TRBV2; d_gene: .; abundance: .; CDR3aa: CASSELVPMNTEAFF; CDR3nt: TGTGCCAGCAGTGAATTGGTGCCTATGAACACTGAAGCTTTCTTT
j_gene: TRBJ2-1; v_gene: TRBV27; d_gene: TRBD1; abundance: .; CDR3aa: CASSLLGQVVNEQFF; CDR3nt: TGTGCCAGCAGTTTACTGGGACAGGTGGTCAATGAGCAGTTCTTC
j_gene: TRBJ2-7; v_gene: TRBV30; d_gene: .; abundance: once; CDR3aa: CAWAPWGYEQYF; CDR3nt: TGTGCCTGGGCTCCATGGGGCTACGAGCAGTACTTC
j_gene: TRBJ1-3; v_gene: TRBV12-3/TRBV12-4; d_gene: .; abundance: .; CDR3aa: CASGLWGPSGNTIYF; CDR3nt: TGTGCCAGCGGGCTCTGGGGTCCCTCTGGAAACACCATATATTTT
j_gene: TRBJ1-6; v_gene: TRBV6-5; d_gene: .; abundance: .; CDR3aa: CASSYSIEGSSYNSPLHF; CDR3nt: TGTGCCAGCAGTTACTCGATCGAGGGAAGCTCCTATAATTCACCCCTCCACTTT
j_gene: TRBJ2-2; v_gene: TRBV28; d_gene: .; abundance: .; CDR3aa: CASSLPGPGTGELFF; CDR3nt: TGTGCCAGCAGTTTACCGGGGCCGGGTACCGGGGAGCTGTTTTTT
j_gene: TRBJ1-4; v_gene: TRBV27; d_gene: TRBD1; abundance: .; CDR3aa: CASGRQGSYEKLFF; CDR3nt: TGTGCCAGCGGTCGACAGGGGTCTTATGAAAAACTGTTTTTT
j_gene: TRBJ2-2; v_gene: TRBV12-3/TRBV12-4; d_gene: .; abundance: .; CDR3aa: CASSFFGGNTGELFF; CDR3nt: TGTGCCAGCAGTTTTTTCGGGGGGAACACCGGGGAGCTGTTTTTT
j_gene: TRBJ1-5; v_gene: TRBV6-6; d_gene: .; abundance: .; CDR3aa: CASSYSRTASNQPQHF; CDR3nt: TGTGCCAGCAGTTATAGCCGGACGGCCAGCAATCAGCCCCAGCATTTT
j_gene: TRBJ2-5; v_gene: TRBV25-1; d_gene: TRBD2; abundance: .; CDR3aa: CASSEAAGEKETQYF; CDR3nt: TGTGCCAGCAGTGAGGCAGCGGGGGAGAAAGAGACCCAGTACTTC
j_gene: TRBJ1-1; v_gene: TRBV14; d_gene: .; abundance: .; CDR3aa: CASRLNTHEAFF; CDR3nt: TGTGCCAGCAGGCTCAACACACATGAAGCTTTCTTT
j_gene: TRBJ2-1; v_gene: TRBV2; d_gene: .; abundance: .; CDR3aa: CASSEARPTSMGEQFF; CDR3nt: TGTGCCAGCAGTGAAGCCAGGCCGACTAGTATGGGTGAGCAGTTCTTC
j_gene: TRBJ1-2; v_gene: TRBV12-3/TRBV12-4; d_gene: TRBD1; abundance: .; CDR3aa: CASSIGTGDPIRYTF; CDR3nt: TGTGCCAGCAGTATAGGGACAGGGGATCCCATTCGCTACACCTTC
j_gene: TRBJ1-5; v_gene: TRBV12-5; d_gene: .; abundance: .; CDR3aa: CASGRSNQPQHF; CDR3nt: TGTGCTAGTGGTCGAAGCAATCAGCCCCAGCATTTT
j_gene: TRBJ1-2; v_gene: TRBV6-1; d_gene: .; abundance: .; CDR3aa: CASADNYGYTF; CDR3nt: TGTGCCAGCGCTGATAACTATGGCTACACCTTC
j_gene: TRBJ2-3; v_gene: TRBV5-1; d_gene: TRBD2; abundance: .; CDR3aa: CASSYSGGASTDTQYF; CDR3nt: TGCGCCAGCAGCTACAGCGGGGGGGCAAGCACAGATACGCAGTATTTT
j_gene: TRBJ1-1; v_gene: TRBV18; d_gene: .; abundance: .; CDR3aa: CASSPDGLNTEAFF; CDR3nt: TGTGCCAGCTCACCCGACGGGCTGAACACTGAAGCTTTCTTT
j_gene: TRBJ2-3; v_gene: TRBV5-6; d_gene: TRBD2; abundance: .; CDR3aa: CASNHSPGLAGSPDTQYF; CDR3nt: TGTGCCAGCAACCACTCCCCCGGACTAGCGGGGTCCCCAGATACGCAGTATTTT
j_gene: TRBJ2-2; v_gene: TRBV6-5; d_gene: TRBD2; abundance: once; CDR3aa: CASSYSRLAGGLTGELFF; CDR3nt: TGTGCCAGCAGTTACTCCCGACTAGCGGGGGGGCTTACCGGGGAGCTGTTTTTT
j_gene: TRBJ2-2; v_gene: TRBV19; d_gene: TRBD2; abundance: .; CDR3aa: CASSIGASGGPRGSGELFF; CDR3nt: TGTGCCAGTAGTATCGGGGCTAGCGGGGGCCCCAGAGGGTCCGGGGAGCTGTTTTTT
j_gene: TRBJ2-3; v_gene: TRBV7-2; d_gene: TRBD2; abundance: .; CDR3aa: CASSWVGGGSTDTQYF; CDR3nt: TGTGCCAGCAGCTGGGTGGGCGGGGGATCCACAGATACGCAGTATTTT
j_gene: TRBJ1-2; v_gene: TRBV13; d_gene: .; abundance: .; CDR3aa: CASSLARRGYTF; CDR3nt: TGTGCCAGCAGCTTAGCGAGGCGGGGCTACACCTTC
j_gene: TRBJ2-5; v_gene: TRBV28; d_gene: .; abundance: few; CDR3aa: CASRGVETQYF; CDR3nt: TGTGCCAGTCGCGGGGTAGAGACCCAGTACTTC
j_gene: TRBJ2-3; v_gene: TRBV6-1; d_gene: .; abundance: .; CDR3aa: CASSVQGTEVDTQYF; CDR3nt: TGTGCCAGCAGTGTGCAGGGTACCGAGGTGGATACGCAGTATTTT
j_gene: TRBJ1-4; v_gene: TRBV7-2; d_gene: TRBD1; abundance: .; CDR3aa: CASSFGTGGVGFNEKLFF; CDR3nt: TGTGCCAGCAGCTTCGGGACAGGGGGCGTTGGATTTAATGAAAAACTGTTTTTT